The 13 T cell receptor beta chains below were found in one sample sequenced in a study of beta chain features in type 1 diabetes. Study-wide findings and caveats: Shortening that was moderate but significant affected the TCRB CDR3s of Type 1 diabetes patients in all four CD4+ subsets.

For these TCRs, the target antigens are not known. Every isolated RNA sample was fully reverse transcribed, so sequencing captured expressed TCRB transcripts. Sequencing was performed with immunoSEQ multiplex PCR; in TCRdb, only in-frame clones are kept and a portion is missing. The repertoire holds approximately 160,000 clones, with around 10% as singletons. The sequenced material came from central memory CD4+ T cells from blood. These receptors all come from a man aged 30-40 years with type 1 diabetes.

With respect to this clone: This sample also contains other DNA sequences that code for the same CDR3. The rearrangement uses TRBV5-4 and TRBJ2-5; D not resolved. The CDR3 loop spans 12 amino acids. Germline-derived CDR1 and CDR2 are SGHNT and YYREEE (reference sequence). Trimming took 1 base from V and 5 from J, leaving 6 bases between them. The CDR3 loop is CASSLTGETQYF. The CDR3 nucleotides read TGTGCCAGCAGCTTGACCGGTGAGACCCAGTACTTC.

The chain joins TRBV9 to TRBJ2-1, with 8 nucleotides matching TRBD2. The CDR3 is made up of 18 amino acids. Trimming took 2 bases from V and 7 from J; bases not matched to a gene: 17. Germline CDR1 is SGDLS and CDR2 is YYNGEE. CDR3: CASSVAAGGSLGGNEQFF. The CDR3 nucleotides are TGTGCCAGCAGCGTCGCGGCGGGAGGAAGTCTCGGAGGGAATGAGCAGTTCTTC.

This clone was seen only a few times. This chain links TRBV5-1 with TRBJ2-1, with TRBD1 as a possible D gene (6 bases). Trimming pared 0 bases from V and 7 bases from J, leaving 8 bases between. CDR3 length: 13 residues. Germline V gene lookup returns CDR1 SGHRS and CDR2 YFSETQ. The CDR3 DNA reads TGCGCCAGCAGCTTGGGGACAGAGAATGAGCAGTTCTTC. Its protein product is CASSLGTENEQFF.

V and J are TRBV11-2 and TRBJ2-3; TRBD1 might be the D (6 bases). The length of the CDR3 is 13 residues. Deletions cut 1 base from V and 5 bases from J, with 7 bases between. The germline gives CDR1 SGHAT, CDR2 FQNNGV. For the CDR3, the DNA is TGTGCCAGCAGCTTAGCAGGGGAAGATACGCAGTATTTT. It encodes CASSLAGEDTQYF.

The sample holds a few counts of this clone. This chain's CDR3 is CASSSGQSSVGYGYTF. The CDR3 DNA reads TGCGCCAGCAGCTCAGGACAATCTTCGGTAGGGTATGGCTACACCTTC. The chain employs TRBV5-1 and TRBJ1-2; D might be TRBD1 (5 bases). Germline CDR1 is SGHRS and CDR2 is YFSETQ. CDR3 length: 16 amino acids. V dropped 3 bases and J dropped 5 bases, with 20 bases sitting between them.

This clone was observed a handful of times. The chain joins TRBV27 to TRBJ1-2; D may be TRBD1 (6 bases). The CDR3 is 13 residues long. Trimming removed 5 bases from V and 5 bases from J, with 12 bases in between. Per germline, CDR1 MNHEY and CDR2 SMNVEV (reference sequence). The DNA for the CDR3 is TGTGCCAGCAGTCGTTCCCAGGGGTATGGCTACACCTTC. As protein: CASSRSQGYGYTF.

Only a few counts were recorded for this clone. This chain links TRBV6-1 with TRBJ2-7; D is undetermined. Looked up from germline, CDR1 is MNHNS and CDR2 is SASEGT. CDR3 length equals 12 residues. V was shortened by 2 bases and J by 3 bases, with 5 bases between the two germline ends. CDR3 amino acids: CASSESSYEQYF. For the CDR3, the DNA is TGTGCCAGCAGTGAATCCAGCTACGAGCAGTACTTC.

This clone has a handful of counts. The J gene is TRBJ2-1, the V gene TRBV4-2; perhaps TRBD2 as D (7 bases). The CDR3 runs 15 residues. Germline values: CDR1 LGHNA, CDR2 YNFKEQ. The V gene lost 1 base and the J gene lost 5 bases, with 12 bases spanning the gap. The CDR3 DNA reads as TGTGCCAGCAGCCAAGGGGGGGGGCCCCACAATGAGCAGTTCTTC. Translating it yields CASSQGGGPHNEQFF.

This clone was counted only a few times. The gene calls are TRBV5-1 and TRBJ2-5, with unresolved D. The germline V gene encodes CDR1 SGHRS and CDR2 YFSETQ. The CDR3 sequence is 14 residues long. The V and J ends lost 4 bases and 1 base respectively, with 11 bases between them. The CDR3 here is CASSAGVLQETQYF. In nucleotides, the CDR3 is TGCGCCAGCAGCGCCGGAGTTCTCCAAGAGACCCAGTACTTC. Complete variable domain (other parts from reference TRBV5-1 and TRBJ2-5): KAGVTQTPRYLIKTRGQQVTLSCSPISGHRSVSWYQQTPGQGLQFLFEYFSETQRNKGNFPGRFSGRQFSNSRSEMNVSTLELGDSALYLCASSAGVLQETQYFGPGTRLLVL.

This clone was observed a handful of times. The rearrangement uses TRBV4-3 and TRBJ2-2; 7 bases fit TRBD2. CDR3 length equals 17 residues. Per germline, CDR1 LGHNA and CDR2 YSLEER. V lost 0 bases to trimming and J lost 3 bases; unmatched junction nucleotides: 7. The CDR3 is CASSQESASGDTGELFF. The CDR3 coding sequence is TGCGCCAGCAGCCAAGAATCGGCTAGCGGAGACACCGGGGAGCTGTTTTTT.

This clone showed up just a few times. The CDR3 bases are TGCAGCGTTGTAAAAAATTCGGGCGAGCAGTACTTC. Translating it yields CSVVKNSGEQYF. J is TRBJ2-7 and V is TRBV29-1; no reliable D call. CDR1 SQVTM and CDR2 ANQGSEA come from the germline V gene. V was clipped by 4 bases and J by 6 bases, with 13 bases between them. This CDR3 region has 12 residues.

V is TRBV11-2 and J is TRBJ1-1; tentatively, D is TRBD1 (5 bases). The CDR3 runs 13 residues. V was pared by 5 bases and J by 3 bases, with 10 bases between. Germline assignment: CDR1 SGHAT and CDR2 FQNNGV. The CDR3 here is CASSPDSYTEAFF. DNA of the CDR3: TGTGCCAGCAGCCCCGACAGTTACACTGAAGCTTTCTTT.

The V gene is TRBV4-2, the J gene TRBJ1-2; the D gene is possibly TRBD1 (5 bases). CDR1 and CDR2 from the germline V gene are LGHNA and YNFKEQ. This CDR3 is built from 17 residues. Trimming stripped 1 base from V and 4 bases from J, with 19 bases between. Here the CDR3 reads CASSQGSWGDSFYGYTF. The CDR3 coding sequence is TGTGCCAGCAGCCAAGGAAGTTGGGGGGACTCCTTCTATGGCTACACCTTC.